This passage covers 26 T cell receptor beta chains from one sample sequenced in a study of shared clonotypes between healthy human individuals. Data came from immunoSEQ multiplex PCR; TCRdb stores just in-frame clones and leaves some out. The profile covers approximately 1,500,000 clones, with approximately 98% appearing a single time and about 0.42% taken by the ten largest. The sequencing input was naive CD4+ T cells sorted from blood. Subset here: CD45RA+ positively selected. These receptors originate from a man aged 25-45 years in good health.

V gene TRBV6-5 combines with J gene TRBJ2-7; D possibly corresponds to TRBD1 (6 bases). V was shortened by 2 bases and J by 1 base, with 12 bases between the two germline ends. Germline CDR1 and CDR2: MNHEY and SVGAGI. The CDR3 runs to 15 residues. DNA of the CDR3: TGTGCCAGCAGTTACCTCTTCGGACAGTCCTACGAGCAGTACTTC. This encodes CASSYLFGQSYEQYF.

This rearrangement joins TRBV28 to TRBJ1-2; D is undetermined. The CDR3 extends over 15 amino acids. Germline-derived CDR1 and CDR2 are MDHEN and SYDVKM. V lost 1 base and J 8 bases, leaving 17 bases between the germline ends. CDR3 in DNA: TGTGCCAGCAGTTTATCAATAAGAGCTATCGGAGGCTACACCTTC. Its translation: CASSLSIRAIGGYTF.

This clone appeared once. The chain couples TRBV5-1 to TRBJ2-7; D remains unclear. Trimming left V 0 bases short and J 2 bases short, with 9 bases between. Germline lookup yields CDR1 SGHRS and CDR2 YFSETQ. The CDR3 is made up of 14 amino acids. CDR3 loop: CASSLARIPYEQYF. CDR3 coding DNA: TGCGCCAGCAGCTTGGCCCGGATCCCCTACGAGCAGTACTTC.

This sequence joins TRBV4-1 and TRBJ2-7; TRBD2 agrees at 14 bases. Germline assignment: CDR1 MGHRA and CDR2 YSYEKL. The CDR3 totals 18 residues. The V segment lost 4 bases and the J segment 4 bases; nucleotides outside the gene matches: 12. CDR3 in amino acids: CASSRGLAGAGGQYEQYF. Written as DNA, the CDR3 is TGCGCCAGCAGCCGGGGACTAGCGGGAGCGGGGGGACAGTACGAGCAGTACTTC.

The CDR3 nucleotides read TGTGCCAGCAGCTCTGCGGGACAGGGGGCGAGTCCTTTCTTT. It is translated as CASSSAGQGASPFF. The V gene is TRBV27, the J gene TRBJ1-1; 12 positions match TRBD1. V dropped 6 bases and J dropped 12; count of bases not matched to a gene: 11. The germline V gene has CDR1 MNHEY and CDR2 SMNVEV (reference sequence). The CDR3 contains 14 residues.

V is TRBV5-4 and J is TRBJ2-1; the D is unclear. This CDR3 contains 13 residues. Trimming shortened V by 4 bases and J by 3 bases, and 8 bases separated the two germline ends. Germline lookup yields CDR1 SGHNT and CDR2 YYREEE (reference sequence). CDR3 sequence (DNA): TGTGCCAGCAGCACCCGACTCTACAATGAGCAGTTCTTC. It is translated as CASSTRLYNEQFF.

The table lists this clone with a count of one. V and J are TRBV28 and TRBJ2-3, with TRBD1 matching over 7 bases. The germline gives CDR1 MDHEN, CDR2 SYDVKM. The V segment lost 3 bases and the J segment 7 bases; nucleotides outside the gene matches: 4. The CDR3 length is 13 residues. DNA for the CDR3: TGTGCCAGCAGTTTGGGACAGAAATATACGCAGTATTTT. Its translation is CASSLGQKYTQYF.

The V and J genes are TRBV28 and TRBJ2-1; D is unclear. Germline-derived CDR1 and CDR2 are MDHEN and SYDVKM. This CDR3 has 13 amino acids. CDR3 in amino acids: CARPWGSYNEQFF. CDR3 coding DNA: TGTGCTCGACCTTGGGGCTCCTACAATGAGCAGTTCTTC.

The chain combines TRBV5-1 with TRBJ1-1, with D hard to call. V dropped 4 bases and J dropped 4 bases, with 14 bases sitting between them. The CDR3 is 14 amino acids. Germline lookup yields CDR1 SGHRS and CDR2 YFSETQ. The CDR3 nucleotides read TGCGCCAGCAGCCCCTCGACCCCGGTCACTGAAGCTTTCTTT. Its protein is CASSPSTPVTEAFF.

This clone was seen more than once but under ten times. This chain links TRBV7-8 with TRBJ2-2; TRBD2 might be the D (6 bases). The CDR3 runs to 15 residues. Germline CDR1 and CDR2: SGHVS and FQNEAQ. Trimming shortened V by 5 bases and J by 1 base, and 11 bases separated the two germline ends. The DNA for the CDR3 is TGTGCCAGCAGCCCCCGGGGGATGAACACCGGGGAGCTGTTTTTT. Translating it yields CASSPRGMNTGELFF.

Concerning this clone itself: This sample includes further DNA sequences coding for the same CDR3. This chain links TRBV7-2 with TRBJ2-7; TRBD2 agrees at 14 bases. The CDR3 runs 16 residues. Trimming cost V 1 base and J 3 bases; bases outside gene matches: 2. Per the germline V gene, CDR1 is SGHTA and CDR2 is FQGNSA. The CDR3 protein is CASSLEGTSGSYEQYF. The CDR3 nucleotides are TGTGCCAGCAGCTTAGAGGGGACTAGCGGGAGCTACGAGCAGTACTTC.

The chain employs TRBV5-1 and TRBJ1-2, with unresolved D. The germline gives CDR1 SGHRS, CDR2 YFSETQ. CDR3 length equals 12 residues. V was trimmed by 2 bases and J by 6 bases, leaving 8 bases between them. Here the CDR3 DNA reads TGCGCCAGCAGCTTACAAGGGAATGGCTACACCTTC. Encoded protein: CASSLQGNGYTF.

The rearrangement joins TRBV10-2 to TRBJ2-5; 11 bases line up with TRBD2. CDR3 length: 18 amino acids. V was clipped by 3 bases and J by 7 bases; unmatched bases: 16. The V gene's germline CDR1 is WSHSY and CDR2 SAAADI. The DNA of the CDR3 is TGCGCCAGCAGTGAACCTCGACTAGCGGGACGCGCCTCAGGGACCCAGTACTTC. Amino acids: CASSEPRLAGRASGTQYF.

V and J are TRBV9 and TRBJ2-1; 9 bases map to TRBD2. J lost 6 bases, V lost 4 bases, and 11 bases had no gene match. CDR3 length equals 16 residues. Germline V CDR1 and CDR2: SGDLS, YYNGEE. DNA of the CDR3: TGTGCCAGCAGCCCCAGTAGCAGCGGGAGGCTCAATGAGCAGTTCTTC. Encoded protein: CASSPSSSGRLNEQFF.

The rearrangement links TRBV14 to TRBJ2-2; TRBD2 aligns across 9 bases. This CDR3 has 17 residues. V was pared by 1 base and J by 1 base, with 4 bases of the junction left unmatched. Per the germline V gene, CDR1 is SGHDN and CDR2 is FVKESK. The CDR3, as DNA: TGTGCCAGCAGCCAAGTTTCTAGCGGGATGAACACCGGGGAGCTGTTTTTT. As protein: CASSQVSSGMNTGELFF. Variable domain in full (rest from reference TRBV14 and TRBJ2-2): EAGVTQFPSHSVIEKGQTVTLRCDPISGHDNLYWYRRVMGKEIKFLLHFVKESKQDESGMPNNRFLAERTGGTYSTLKVQPAELEDSGVYFCASSQVSSGMNTGELFFGEGSRLTVL.

The chain has TRBV30 and TRBJ1-1; no firm D call. The CDR3 loop spans 13 amino acids. Germline CDR1 reads GTSNPN; CDR2 reads SVGIG (reference sequence). Trimming cost V 5 bases and J 4 bases, with 14 bases left between them. CDR3 in DNA: TGTGCCTGGCTTCCAGTAGCAGTCACTGAAGCTTTCTTT. It is translated as CAWLPVAVTEAFF.

The chain is built from TRBV5-5 and TRBJ1-4; the D gene is possibly TRBD1 (5 bases). This CDR3 comprises 16 residues. Germline assignment: CDR1 SGHKS and CDR2 YYEKEE (reference sequence). V was cut by 6 bases and J by 0 bases, with 15 bases left in between. Here the CDR3 DNA reads TGTGCCAGCAATCCTAGGGGCAGGGCAACTAATGAAAAACTGTTTTTT. Translated: CASNPRGRATNEKLFF.

The V and J genes are TRBV14 and TRBJ2-7; possibly TRBD2 for D (6 bases). In germline, CDR1 is SGHDN, CDR2 FVKESK. V was cut by 8 bases and J by 3 bases, with 14 bases left in between. The CDR3 is made up of 13 amino acids. CDR3 amino acids: CASSPGLYYEQYF. CDR3 coding DNA: TGTGCCAGCTCGCCGGGACTTTACTACGAGCAGTACTTC.

V gene TRBV7-9 combines with J gene TRBJ2-5; maybe TRBD2 (6 bases). V lost 5 bases, J lost 6 bases, and 19 bases lay in between. CDR1 and CDR2 from the germline V gene are SEHNR and FQNEAQ (reference sequence). The CDR3 totals 15 residues. The CDR3 bases are TGTGCCAGCAGCCCCCTTGGAGGGGTGGAGAAGACCCAGTACTTC. Protein sequence: CASSPLGGVEKTQYF.

Concerning this clone: Other DNA variants within this sample encode the same CDR3. The gene calls are TRBV6-6 and TRBJ2-5, with D uncertain. With 2 bases removed from V and 2 bases from J, the gap between germline ends came to 6 bases. CDR1 is MNHNY, CDR2 SVGAGI, per germline (reference sequence). The CDR3 is 13 residues long. CDR3 sequence: CASSYGPQETQYF. CDR3 DNA sequence: TGTGCCAGCAGTTACGGTCCACAAGAGACCCAGTACTTC.

The V and J genes are TRBV29-1 and TRBJ2-3; 12 bases are shared with TRBD1. This CDR3 is built from 15 residues. The junction had 8 bases not matched to a gene; V was cut back by 6 bases and J by 4 bases. CDR1 and CDR2 from the germline V gene are SQVTM and ANQGSEA. In nucleotides, the CDR3 is TGCAGCGTGGGTTTTGGGACAGGGGGCTCAGATACGCAGTATTTT. It specifies CSVGFGTGGSDTQYF.

The gene calls are TRBV28 and TRBJ2-1; 8 bases map to TRBD1. The CDR3 has 17 residues. The V and J ends lost 6 bases and 7 bases, in that order; junction bases with no gene match: 17. Germline loops: CDR1 MDHEN, CDR2 SYDVKM. CDR3 bases: TGTGCCAGCAGCGACATGTTAGGGACAGGAGGGAAGAATGAGCAGTTCTTC. The encoded protein is CASSDMLGTGGKNEQFF. Drawing the rest from reference TRBV28 and TRBJ2-1, the complete variable domain is DVKVTQSSRYLVKRTGEKVFLECVQDMDHENMFWYRQDPGLGLRLIYFSYDVKMKEKGDIPEGYSVSREKKERFSLILESASTNQTSMYLCASSDMLGTGGKNEQFFGPGTRLTVL.

The chain uses TRBV19 and TRBJ2-6; no clear D. V lost 3 bases and J lost 2, with 8 bases in between. Germline V lookup: CDR1 LNHDA, CDR2 SQIVND (reference sequence). The CDR3 is made up of 15 amino acids. The CDR3: CASSIPTPGANVLTF. DNA of the CDR3: TGTGCCAGTAGTATTCCCACCCCTGGGGCCAACGTCCTGACTTTC.

The rearrangement links TRBV7-2 to TRBJ2-7; 9 bases fit TRBD1. The CDR3 runs 15 residues. Germline-derived CDR1 and CDR2 are SGHTA and FQGNSA. V lost 1 base, J lost 1 base, and 2 bases stayed unmatched. CDR3 residues: CASSLEQGASYEQYF. Here the CDR3 DNA reads TGTGCCAGCAGCTTAGAACAGGGGGCTTCCTACGAGCAGTACTTC.

The gene calls are TRBV29-1 and TRBJ2-5; 11 bases line up with TRBD1. J lost 5 bases, V lost 8 bases, and 7 bases had no gene match. The CDR3 runs 13 residues. Germline values: CDR1 SQVTM, CDR2 ANQGSEA. CDR3 DNA sequence: TGCAGCACCTGGACAGGGGGCCAGGAGACCCAGTACTTC. Amino acid sequence: CSTWTGGQETQYF.

The chain carries TRBV18 and TRBJ1-2; weak D call: TRBD1 (5 bases). The ends were cut back, 3 bases at V and 3 bases at J, with 8 bases in the middle. Looked up from germline, CDR1 is KGHSH and CDR2 is LQKENI. The CDR3 has 13 amino acids. CDR3: CASSPTRDYGYTF. The DNA of the CDR3 is TGTGCCAGCTCACCCACCAGGGACTATGGCTACACCTTC. The full variable domain, in which reference TRBV18 and TRBJ1-2 provide the parts outside the CDR3, is NAGVMQNPRHLVRRRGQEARLRCSPMKGHSHVYWYRQLPEEGLKFMVYLQKENIIDESGMPKERFSAEFPKEGPSILRIQQVVRGDSAAYFCASSPTRDYGYTFGSGTRLTVV.